This T cell receptor (beta chain) was found in a study of T cell responses to AZD1222 COVID-19 vaccine (dated by TCRdb to the early 2020s). Regarding the study in general: AZD1222 recipients given second doses at about 4 weeks or at about 12 weeks were pooled, since spike-specific TCR depth and breadth were not found to differ between the two schedules. A total of about 230 trial participants underwent TCR sequencing, of whom some 210 received two doses of AZD1222 and about 25 received two doses of the MenACWY control vaccine. Trial participants were enrolled by age into subgroups of 18-55, 56-69 and 70-plus years, and roughly 150, 30 and 60 TCR-sequenced participants, respectively, were included in these subgroups.

Regarding this clone: There is no known antigen for this receptor. The record has no base qualities; no much larger clone is one base away.

The time point label corresponds to: baseline before first vaccination. Vaccinee samples were obtained from the UK trials COV001 and COV002, which included a single-blind randomized controlled phase 2/3 trial of AZD1222 (ChAdOx1 nCoV-19) in healthy adults. Trial participant PBMC samples were collected at day 0 and day 28 after the second dose for TCRbeta chain sequencing. The germline V gene encodes CDR1 SGHRS and CDR2 YFSETQ. V loses 4 bases, J loses 5 bases, and the germline ends lie 16 bases apart. Counted from cysteine to phenylalanine, this CDR3 has 14 amino acids. Kept here is only the CDR3 DNA, which spans 42 bases and is read in frame from base 1. The CDR3 regions of human TCRbeta chains were analyzed by immunosequencing. The source study handled its data this way. Repertoire TCRs were matched against a reference library of SARS-CoV-2-specific TCRs generated with the MIRA antigen-specificity platform. Breadth meant the fraction of unique TCRs that were SARS-CoV-2-associated, whereas depth meant the fraction of total T cells that were SARS-CoV-2-associated. Using the MIRA data, each spike-specific TCR was mapped to the spike region that the TCR reacts to and placed in a CD4 or CD8 class. Log10-transformed breadth and depth values were compared by one-way ANOVA with Sidak's multiple comparisons tests. The table comes from immuneACCESS by way of TCRdb, which keeps in-frame sequences with V and J called. Part of the clones is missing from these tables; in studies checked, under half for an unresolved V gene and the rest for unknown reasons. The V and J calls and clone size are taken from that table; D and trimming were inferred from the DNA. The sample contains 95,000 to 100,000 clones, about 82% of them found a single time. Around 1.5% of the sample is in the top ten clones.

Overall study results and their limits: The 56-69-year group was small, and its depth increase did not reach significance, likely because of low power. A significant rise in spike-specific TCR breadth and depth was observed after two AZD1222 doses relative to day 0 and relative to MenACWY recipients. Conclusions about previously exposed vaccinees were limited because only five to seven AZD1222 recipients were SARS-CoV-2 seropositive at baseline. Because no day 14 peak-response samples were available, the repertoires could be characterized only after the peak T cell response. Reportedly, close to half of the unique spike-specific TCRs recognized epitopes lying outside the regions that are mutated in the B.1.351 and B.1.1.7 variants. Most participants were white British and females outnumbered males, and the authors suggested that clonal diversity may have been underestimated. CD4 TCRs associated with the vaccine covered the entire spike protein, and the dominant responses were in regions 160-218 and 743-854.

The chain is encoded by TRBV5-1 joined to TRBJ2-7, with the D segment identity uncertain. The sequence was obtained from an adult in good health. Sample: peripheral blood, taken on day 0 of AZD1222 vaccination. DNA sequence: TGCGCCAGCAGCCCAGGTTTGGAGCGCGACGAGCAGTACTTC. It translates as CASSPGLERDEQYF.